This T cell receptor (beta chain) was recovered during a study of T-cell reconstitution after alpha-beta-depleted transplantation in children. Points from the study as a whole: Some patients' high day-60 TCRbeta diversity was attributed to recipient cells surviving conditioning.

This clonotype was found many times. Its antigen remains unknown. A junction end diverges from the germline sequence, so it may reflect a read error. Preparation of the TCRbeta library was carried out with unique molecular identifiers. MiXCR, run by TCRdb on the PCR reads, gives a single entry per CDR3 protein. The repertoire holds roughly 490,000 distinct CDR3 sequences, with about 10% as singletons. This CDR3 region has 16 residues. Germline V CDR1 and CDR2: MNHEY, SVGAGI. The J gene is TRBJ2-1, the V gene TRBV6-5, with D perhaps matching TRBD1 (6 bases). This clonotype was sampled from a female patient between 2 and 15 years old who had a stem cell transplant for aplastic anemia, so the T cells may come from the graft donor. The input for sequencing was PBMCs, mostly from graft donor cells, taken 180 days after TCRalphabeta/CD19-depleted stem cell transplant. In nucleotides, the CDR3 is TGTGCCAGCAAAAGATTAGTACAGGGTATAATGAATGGGCAGTTCTTC. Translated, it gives CASKRLVQGIMNGQFF.